The rows below give T cell receptor beta chains drawn from one sample of a study of T cell responses to AZD1222 COVID-19 vaccine. Profiling relied on immunoSEQ multiplex PCR, and the TCRdb table lists in-frame clones only, not all of them. This table has roughly 120,000 clones, approximately 88% appearing once. The sample consisted of peripheral blood, taken on day 0 of AZD1222 vaccination. The receptor source for this set is an adult in good health. Both conserved end residues are part of each CDR3. Each record gives: D gene, clone size, J gene, V gene, CDR3 DNA, CDR3 protein. The D gene is left open where the match is weak. Clone size, where shown, is once, few, many, or a class for clones that have expanded.

D gene: TRBD2
clone size: .
J gene: TRBJ2-7
V gene: TRBV7-2
CDR3 DNA: TGTGCCAGCAGCCCCGTTGGGGGGGGAACCTACGAGCAGTACTTC
CDR3 protein: CASSPVGGGTYEQYF

D gene: TRBD1
clone size: .
J gene: TRBJ1-3
V gene: TRBV6-1
CDR3 DNA: TGTGCCAGCAGGCCACAGGGGACTGGAAACACCATATATTTT
CDR3 protein: CASRPQGTGNTIYF

D gene: .
clone size: .
J gene: TRBJ1-3
V gene: TRBV28
CDR3 DNA: TGTGGAGAATCGGTAGGAGTAGGAAACACCATATATTTT
CDR3 protein: CGESVGVGNTIYF

D gene: .
clone size: few
J gene: TRBJ2-3
V gene: TRBV11-3
CDR3 DNA: TGTGCCAGCAGCTTAGGTACACATAGCACAGATACGCAGTATTTT
CDR3 protein: CASSLGTHSTDTQYF

D gene: TRBD1
clone size: .
J gene: TRBJ1-1
V gene: TRBV5-8
CDR3 DNA: TGTGCCAGCAGCTTGATTCAGGGGGCCACTGAAGCTTTCTTT
CDR3 protein: CASSLIQGATEAFF

D gene: TRBD1
clone size: .
J gene: TRBJ1-2
V gene: TRBV25-1
CDR3 DNA: TGTGCCAGCAGTGGGCAGGGGGTAGGTGGCTACACCTTC
CDR3 protein: CASSGQGVGGYTF

D gene: TRBD1
clone size: .
J gene: TRBJ1-5
V gene: TRBV6-2/TRBV6-3
CDR3 DNA: TGTGCCAGCAGTCAAATTCGACAGGGGGCTCGGCAGCCCCAGCATTTT
CDR3 protein: CASSQIRQGARQPQHF

D gene: TRBD1
clone size: few
J gene: TRBJ1-5
V gene: TRBV7-2
CDR3 DNA: TGTGCCACAACGGACGGGACAGATAGCAATCAGCCCCAGCATTTT
CDR3 protein: CATTDGTDSNQPQHF

D gene: .
clone size: .
J gene: TRBJ2-3
V gene: TRBV7-2
CDR3 DNA: TGTGCCAGCAGCCAGGTCGGGATAATGAGCACAGATACGCAGTATTTT
CDR3 protein: CASSQVGIMSTDTQYF

D gene: .
clone size: .
J gene: TRBJ1-2
V gene: TRBV6-5
CDR3 DNA: TGTGCCAGCAGTTATCTACGGGGGAGTGTCTATGGCTACACCTTC
CDR3 protein: CASSYLRGSVYGYTF

D gene: .
clone size: .
J gene: TRBJ2-1
V gene: TRBV3-1/TRBV3-2
CDR3 DNA: TGTGCCAGCAGCCAAGATTCGTTTAATGAGCAGTTCTTC
CDR3 protein: CASSQDSFNEQFF

D gene: .
clone size: .
J gene: TRBJ1-4
V gene: TRBV5-1
CDR3 DNA: TGCGCCAGCAGCTTATTTTCAGCAACTAATGAAAAACTGTTTTTT
CDR3 protein: CASSLFSATNEKLFF

D gene: .
clone size: .
J gene: TRBJ1-6
V gene: TRBV10-1
CDR3 DNA: TGCGCCAGCAGTGCCCAAGCCAATTCACCCCTCCACTTT
CDR3 protein: CASSAQANSPLHF

D gene: .
clone size: .
J gene: TRBJ2-1
V gene: TRBV16
CDR3 DNA: TGTGCCAGCAGCCAAGTGGGCCGGAACAATGAGCAGTTCTTC
CDR3 protein: CASSQVGRNNEQFF

D gene: .
clone size: .
J gene: TRBJ1-5
V gene: TRBV6-1
CDR3 DNA: TGTGCCAGCAGTGAAGCGTTCGGGGGCAATCAGCCCCAGCATTTT
CDR3 protein: CASSEAFGGNQPQHF

D gene: .
clone size: .
J gene: TRBJ1-6
V gene: TRBV6-5
CDR3 DNA: TGTGCCAGCAGCTCAGCGACGGGGTCACCCCTCCACTTT
CDR3 protein: CASSSATGSPLHF

D gene: .
clone size: .
J gene: TRBJ1-3
V gene: TRBV14
CDR3 DNA: TGTGCCAGCAGCCCCGTCGGACCGTTCTCTGGAAACACCATATATTTT
CDR3 protein: CASSPVGPFSGNTIYF

D gene: .
clone size: .
J gene: TRBJ2-7
V gene: TRBV5-1
CDR3 DNA: TGCGCCAGCAGCCCCAGTGCAGGCGCCTACGAGCAGTACTTC
CDR3 protein: CASSPSAGAYEQYF

D gene: .
clone size: .
J gene: TRBJ1-1
V gene: TRBV20-1
CDR3 DNA: TGCAGTGCTAGAGATGGGGGGGGAGCTTTCTTT
CDR3 protein: CSARDGGGAFF

D gene: .
clone size: few
J gene: TRBJ1-1
V gene: TRBV5-1
CDR3 DNA: TGCGCCAGCAGCTGGGGACACCTGGACACTGAAGCTTTCTTT
CDR3 protein: CASSWGHLDTEAFF

D gene: .
clone size: .
J gene: TRBJ1-2
V gene: TRBV28
CDR3 DNA: TGTGCCAGCAGTTTTGGCAGGGACTATGGCTACACCTTC
CDR3 protein: CASSFGRDYGYTF

D gene: .
clone size: once
J gene: TRBJ2-7
V gene: TRBV19
CDR3 DNA: TGTGCCAGTAGTAAGGACATCTCCTACGAGCAGTACTTC
CDR3 protein: CASSKDISYEQYF

D gene: TRBD2
clone size: .
J gene: TRBJ2-5
V gene: TRBV6-5
CDR3 DNA: TGTGCCAGCGGAGGAAGCGGGGGGGCTCGTGAGACCCAGTACTTC
CDR3 protein: CASGGSGGARETQYF

D gene: .
clone size: .
J gene: TRBJ1-4
V gene: TRBV15
CDR3 DNA: TGTGCCACCAGCCCACAGGGTGTTTATCCGGCTAATGAAAAACTGTTTTTT
CDR3 protein: CATSPQGVYPANEKLFF

D gene: .
clone size: .
J gene: TRBJ2-7
V gene: TRBV27
CDR3 DNA: TGTGCCAGCAGTTTTAGACACTCCTACGAGCAGTACTTC
CDR3 protein: CASSFRHSYEQYF

D gene: TRBD1
clone size: .
J gene: TRBJ2-3
V gene: TRBV19
CDR3 DNA: TGTGCCAGTAGCAACCCAGGGGGCTCGGGTGATACGCAGTATTTT
CDR3 protein: CASSNPGGSGDTQYF

D gene: TRBD1
clone size: .
J gene: TRBJ2-1
V gene: TRBV19
CDR3 DNA: TGTGCCAGTAGTAGGGACAGGGGAAGCAATGAGCAGTTCTTC
CDR3 protein: CASSRDRGSNEQFF

D gene: TRBD1
clone size: .
J gene: TRBJ2-5
V gene: TRBV15
CDR3 DNA: TGTGCCACCAGCACCCGACAGGGACAAGAGACCCAGTACTTC
CDR3 protein: CATSTRQGQETQYF

D gene: TRBD1
clone size: .
J gene: TRBJ2-4
V gene: TRBV6-2/TRBV6-3
CDR3 DNA: TGTGCCAGCAGTCCGCCCGGGACAGGGGTAACGGGAAACATTCAGTACTTC
CDR3 protein: CASSPPGTGVTGNIQYF

D gene: .
clone size: .
J gene: TRBJ1-1
V gene: TRBV7-9
CDR3 DNA: TGTGCCAGCAGCTTAGGGGGGTATGGTGAAGCTTTCTTT
CDR3 protein: CASSLGGYGEAFF

D gene: TRBD2
clone size: .
J gene: TRBJ2-3
V gene: TRBV10-1
CDR3 DNA: TGCGCCAGCACGGGGGGGACCACCAGCACAGATACGCAGTATTTT
CDR3 protein: CASTGGTTSTDTQYF

D gene: .
clone size: once
J gene: TRBJ1-2
V gene: TRBV24-1
CDR3 DNA: TGTGCCACCAGTCCAGGGACTGCATACGGCTACACCTTC
CDR3 protein: CATSPGTAYGYTF

D gene: TRBD2
clone size: .
J gene: TRBJ2-7
V gene: TRBV9
CDR3 DNA: TGTGCCAGCAGCGACGGGACTAGCGGAGACTACGAGCAGTACTTC
CDR3 protein: CASSDGTSGDYEQYF

D gene: TRBD2
clone size: once
J gene: TRBJ2-6
V gene: TRBV28
CDR3 DNA: TGTGCCAGCAGTGGGGAGGGTTATGGGGCCAACGTCCTGACTTTC
CDR3 protein: CASSGEGYGANVLTF

D gene: TRBD1
clone size: .
J gene: TRBJ1-5
V gene: TRBV19
CDR3 DNA: TGTGCCAGTAGTTCAACAGGGGGCCCCAATCAGCCCCAGCATTTT
CDR3 protein: CASSSTGGPNQPQHF

D gene: .
clone size: once
J gene: TRBJ1-3
V gene: TRBV7-8
CDR3 DNA: TGTGCCAGCAGCTTAGTGGGAGGGAGTCGTGGAAACACCATATATTTT
CDR3 protein: CASSLVGGSRGNTIYF

D gene: .
clone size: .
J gene: TRBJ1-6
V gene: TRBV15
CDR3 DNA: TGTGCCGCCAGCAGAGGGGGGGCACCACGATCACCCCTCCACTTT
CDR3 protein: CAASRGGAPRSPLHF

D gene: TRBD1
clone size: .
J gene: TRBJ1-5
V gene: TRBV28
CDR3 DNA: TGTGCCAGCAGTCCACGGACAGGGCTCAATCAGCCCCAGCATTTT
CDR3 protein: CASSPRTGLNQPQHF

D gene: .
clone size: few
J gene: TRBJ1-3
V gene: TRBV7-8
CDR3 DNA: TGTGCCAGCAGCCCAGGGTTGCAGGTGGGAAACACCATATATTTT
CDR3 protein: CASSPGLQVGNTIYF

D gene: .
clone size: few
J gene: TRBJ2-5
V gene: TRBV20-1
CDR3 DNA: TGCAGTGCTCGGCAAGAGACCCAGTACTTC
CDR3 protein: CSARQETQYF